This is a list of T cell receptor beta chains from one sample in a study of T cells in Graves' hyperthyroidism and ophthalmopathy. TCRdb redid the calling of the multiplex PCR reads with MiXCR, one entry per CDR3 protein. The sample yields approximately 300,000 distinct CDR3 sequences, 16% seen once. Sequenced sample: blood. The source of these receptors is a man aged 30 to 45 with Graves' hyperthyroidism. The CDR3 runs from the conserved cysteine through the conserved F or W. The D gene is left open where the match is weak. Expanded clones are given a class, and other clones once, few, many or no size at all.

size	D	J	V	DNA	CDR3
-	-	TRBJ1-4	TRBV19	TGTGCCAGTACCAATTATCGGGACACCGAAAAACTGTTTTTT	CASTNYRDTEKLFF
few	-	TRBJ1-1	TRBV20-1	TGCAGTGCTAGACAGACGCGACAGTACACTGAAGCTTTCTTT	CSARQTRQYTEAFF
-	-	TRBJ2-7	TRBV29-1	TGCAGCGTTCCGGGAAAGTCGGTCCCTCCCTACGAGCAGTACTTC	CSVPGKSVPPYEQYF
-	TRBD1	TRBJ2-4	TRBV28	TGTGCCAGCAGCGCCGGCTCAACAGGGGGGATTTCCAAAAACATTCAGTACTTC	CASSAGSTGGISKNIQYF
many	-	TRBJ2-5	TRBV30	TGTGCCTGGAGGGGCTATCAGGGGCCGGGAGAGACCCAGTACTTC	CAWRGYQGPGETQYF
many	TRBD2	TRBJ2-1	TRBV11-2	TGTGCCAGCAGCTTACTACTAGCGGGAAACAATGAGCAGTTCTTC	CASSLLLAGNNEQFF
many	-	TRBJ2-7	TRBV29-1	TGCAGCGTGGGACCCGCTCAGAGCCACGAGCAGTACTTC	CSVGPAQSHEQYF
many	-	TRBJ1-1	TRBV27	TGTGCCAGCAGTTTTTCTGGTTTCATGAACACTGAAGCTTTCTTT	CASSFSGFMNTEAFF
few	-	TRBJ2-1	TRBV20-1	TGCAGTGAGAGGGGGGTTTTTCTTTCCCATGAGCAGTTCTTC	CSERGVFLSHEQFF
-	-	TRBJ1-2	TRBV20-1	TGCGGTGCTACGGGGGGGATCGGCTACACCTTC	CGATGGIGYTF
many	TRBD1	TRBJ2-3	TRBV18	TGTGCCAGCTCACAGGGGGCAGGGCTGGATACGCAGTATTTT	CASSQGAGLDTQYF
few	TRBD1	TRBJ2-7	TRBV5-7	TGTGCCAGCAGCTACAAGCCGACAGGGTCAGACGAGCAGTACTTC	CASSYKPTGSDEQYF
-	-	TRBJ2-3	TRBV29-1	TGCAGCGTTGGGACCACCAGTCAGGGTACGCAGTATTTT	CSVGTTSQGTQYF
many	-	TRBJ2-1	TRBV5-1	TGCGCCAGCGGCGAAGGGAGATCCTACAATGAGCAGTTCTTC	CASGEGRSYNEQFF
-	-	TRBJ2-2	TRBV19	TGTGCTAGTCTTAGGGGGGCCGGCACCGGGGAGCTGTTTTTT	CASLRGAGTGELFF
-	-	TRBJ2-1	TRBV10-2	TGCGCCAGTGGGGGCGGGTACAGCTCCTACAATGAGCAGTTCTTC	CASGGGYSSYNEQFF
-	TRBD2	TRBJ2-3	TRBV5-4	TGTGCCAGCAGTCCAGCGGGAGCCGTATGGACAGATACGCAGTATTTT	CASSPAGAVWTDTQYF
few	-	TRBJ1-5	TRBV7-2	TGTGCCAGCAGTAAAAGCGAAAATCAGCCCCAGCATTTT	CASSKSENQPQHF
many	-	TRBJ1-5	TRBV2	TGTGCCAGCAGTGATCAATCGGGTCAGCCCCAGCATTTT	CASSDQSGQPQHF
many	-	TRBJ1-1	TRBV5-1	TGCGCCAGCAGCTTGTTTCAGGGGGAAGCTTTCTTT	CASSLFQGEAFF
-	-	TRBJ2-7	TRBV4-2	TGTGCCAGCAGAGATCTAGGTCTACGCGAGCAGTACTTC	CASRDLGLREQYF
once	TRBD2	TRBJ2-1	TRBV4-1	TGCGCCAGCAGCAGCCTTAGCGGGAGGATCAATGAGCAGTTCTTC	CASSSLSGRINEQFF
-	TRBD1	TRBJ2-2	TRBV30	TGTGCCTGGAGTGTATTGGACAGGGACGCCGGGGAGCTGTTTTTT	CAWSVLDRDAGELFF
many	-	TRBJ2-2	TRBV19	TGTGCCAGTAGTATCAACCAGGGAGGCACCGGGGAGCTGTTTTTT	CASSINQGGTGELFF
many	TRBD2	TRBJ2-2	TRBV5-1	TGCGCCAGCAGCTTGCCTAGCGGTAACACCGGGGAGCTGTTTTTT	CASSLPSGNTGELFF
many	TRBD2	TRBJ2-1	TRBV28	TGTGCCAGCAGCCGGCCACGGGAGGGCCTGAATGAGCAGTTCTTC	CASSRPREGLNEQFF
many	-	TRBJ2-3	TRBV5-1	TGCGCCAGCAGAGGCACAGATACGCAGTATTTT	CASRGTDTQYF
-	TRBD2	TRBJ2-1	TRBV4-1	TGCGCCAGCAGCCATGTGGCGGGAGGTAACAATGAGCAGTTCTTC	CASSHVAGGNNEQFF
many	TRBD2	TRBJ2-2	TRBV7-9	TGTGCCAGCAGCACCGGGACTAGCGGTAACACCGGGGAGCTGTTTTTT	CASSTGTSGNTGELFF
many	-	TRBJ1-3	TRBV30	TGTGCCTGGAGTGTAGGAGACTCTGGAAACACCATATATTTT	CAWSVGDSGNTIYF
-	-	TRBJ1-4	TRBV12-3/TRBV12-4	TGTGCCAGCAGTCTTCTCGGGGCCTCAACTAATGAAAAACTGTTTTTT	CASSLLGASTNEKLFF
few	TRBD1	TRBJ1-4	TRBV5-6	TGTGCCAGCAGCTATACGACAGGGCAGAATGAAAAACTGTTTTTT	CASSYTTGQNEKLFF
-	TRBD2	TRBJ2-2	TRBV12-3/TRBV12-4	TGTGCCAGCAGTTTTAGCGGGAGGGCCTCCGGGGAGCTGTTTTTT	CASSFSGRASGELFF
many	-	TRBJ2-1	TRBV20-1	TGCAGTGCTAGGTTCAGGGAAACCTACAATGAGCAGTTCTTC	CSARFRETYNEQFF
-	-	TRBJ2-3	TRBV28	TGTGCCAGCATCGGGCAGGGCGGCGCAGATACGCAGTATTTT	CASIGQGGADTQYF
-	-	TRBJ1-5	TRBV11-2	TGTGCCAGCAGCCCTACCGGGACCACGAATCAGCCCCAGCATTTT	CASSPTGTTNQPQHF
many	TRBD1	TRBJ1-5	TRBV30	TGTGCCTGGAATGGACAGGGAGATCAGCCCCAGCATTTT	CAWNGQGDQPQHF
many	-	TRBJ2-4	TRBV2	TGTGCCAGCAGTGAAGGACAGTACCTAGCCAAAAACATTCAGTACTTC	CASSEGQYLAKNIQYF
many	TRBD1	TRBJ1-6	TRBV2	TGTGCCAGCAGGGGACAGGGGGCCTCACCCCTCCACTTT	CASRGQGASPLHF
-	-	TRBJ2-7	TRBV15	TGTGCCACCAGCAGAGATGTTGGGAACTACGAGCAGTACTTC	CATSRDVGNYEQYF
many	-	TRBJ2-1	TRBV12-5	TGTGCTAGTGGCGCAATACCCAGGGGAGCTATCCCCTACAATGAGCAGTTCTTC	CASGAIPRGAIPYNEQFF
many	-	TRBJ2-5	TRBV27	TGTGCCAGCAGTTTAAAACGGGACGTAGGGTACCAAGAGACCCAGTACTTC	CASSLKRDVGYQETQYF
-	-	TRBJ1-3	TRBV11-2	TGTGCCAGCAGCCGGAGCTCTGGAAACGCCATATATTTT	CASSRSSGNAIYF
few	TRBD1	TRBJ2-7	TRBV20-1	TGCAGTGCTAGACCGCGGACAGGGGCCTACGAGCAGTACTTC	CSARPRTGAYEQYF
-	TRBD2	TRBJ2-3	TRBV7-2	TGTGCCAGCAGCTTAACGACTAGCGCGAAATCGGATACGCAGTATTTT	CASSLTTSAKSDTQYF
-	-	TRBJ2-1	TRBV9	TGTGCCAGCAGCGCCAACATAGAGGTTGAGCAGTTCTTC	CASSANIEVEQFF
many	-	TRBJ1-1	TRBV29-1	TGCAGCGTTACTAGGACAATCAACACTGAAGCTTTCTTT	CSVTRTINTEAFF
many	-	TRBJ2-5	TRBV6-1	TGTGCCAGCAGCGTAGGATTCGCGGAGACCCAGTACTTC	CASSVGFAETQYF
-	-	TRBJ1-4	TRBV7-8	TGTGCCAGCAGCCCCCTTGGGGGCCTGAATGAAAAACTGCTTTTT	CASSPLGGLNEKLLF
many	TRBD2	TRBJ2-2	TRBV20-1	TGCAGTGCTTTAGCGGGAGGAGGCACCGGGGAGCTGTTTTTT	CSALAGGGTGELFF
many	TRBD2	TRBJ2-1	TRBV5-1	TGCGCCAGCAGATCCGGGACTAGCGTCTACAATGAGCAGTTCTTC	CASRSGTSVYNEQFF